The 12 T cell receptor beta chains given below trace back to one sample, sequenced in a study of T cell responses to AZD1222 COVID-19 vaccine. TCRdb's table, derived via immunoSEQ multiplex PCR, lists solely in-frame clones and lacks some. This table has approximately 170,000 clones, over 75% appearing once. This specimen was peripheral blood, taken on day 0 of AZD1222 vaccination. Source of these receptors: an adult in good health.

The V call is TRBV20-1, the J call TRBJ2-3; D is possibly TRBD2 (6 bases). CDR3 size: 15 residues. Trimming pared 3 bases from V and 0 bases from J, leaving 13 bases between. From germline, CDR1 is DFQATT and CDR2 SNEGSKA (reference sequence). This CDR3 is CSASGLPSSTDTQYF. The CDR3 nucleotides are TGCAGTGCTAGTGGACTACCCTCTAGCACAGATACGCAGTATTTT.

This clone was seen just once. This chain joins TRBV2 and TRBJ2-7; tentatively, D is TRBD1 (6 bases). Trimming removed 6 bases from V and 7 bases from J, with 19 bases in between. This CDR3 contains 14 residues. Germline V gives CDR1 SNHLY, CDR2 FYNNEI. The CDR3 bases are TGTGCCAGCAGAGATACAGGACAGAGTGTGGAGCAGTACTTC. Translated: CASRDTGQSVEQYF.

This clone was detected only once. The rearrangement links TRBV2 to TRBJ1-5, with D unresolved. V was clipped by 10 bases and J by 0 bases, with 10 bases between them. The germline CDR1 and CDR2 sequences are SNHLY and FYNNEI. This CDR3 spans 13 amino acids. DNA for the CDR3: TGTGCCACCACGTCGGATAGCAATCAGCCCCAGCATTTT. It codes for CATTSDSNQPQHF.

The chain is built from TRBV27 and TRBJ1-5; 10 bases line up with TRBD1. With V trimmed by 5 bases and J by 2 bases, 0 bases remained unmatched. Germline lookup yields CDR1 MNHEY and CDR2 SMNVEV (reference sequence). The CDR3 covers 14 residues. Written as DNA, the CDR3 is TGTGCCAGCAGTGGACAGGGGGGCAATCAGCCCCAGCATTTT. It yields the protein CASSGQGGNQPQHF.

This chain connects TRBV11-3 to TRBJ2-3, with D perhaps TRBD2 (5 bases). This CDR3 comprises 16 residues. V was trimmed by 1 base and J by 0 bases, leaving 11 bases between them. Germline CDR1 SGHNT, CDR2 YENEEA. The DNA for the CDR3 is TGTGCCAGCAGCTTAGGTAGACGGGAAAGCACAGATACGCAGTATTTT. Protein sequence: CASSLGRRESTDTQYF.

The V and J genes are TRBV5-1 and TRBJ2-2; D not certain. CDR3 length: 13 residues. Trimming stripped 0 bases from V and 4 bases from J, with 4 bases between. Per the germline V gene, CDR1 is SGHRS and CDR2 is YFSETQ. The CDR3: CASSLVPTGELFF. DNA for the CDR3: TGCGCCAGCAGCTTGGTCCCCACCGGGGAGCTGTTTTTT.

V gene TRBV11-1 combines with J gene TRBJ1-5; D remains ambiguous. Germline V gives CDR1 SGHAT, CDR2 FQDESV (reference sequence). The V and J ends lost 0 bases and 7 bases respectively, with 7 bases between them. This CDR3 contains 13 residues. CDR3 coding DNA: TGTGCCAGCAGCTTAGCGCCGCCACAGCCCCAGCATTTT. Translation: CASSLAPPQPQHF.

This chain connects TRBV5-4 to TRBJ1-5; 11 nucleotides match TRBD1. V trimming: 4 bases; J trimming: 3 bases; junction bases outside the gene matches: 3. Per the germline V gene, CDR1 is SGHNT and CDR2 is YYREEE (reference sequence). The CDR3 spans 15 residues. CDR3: CASSTGQGVNQPQHF. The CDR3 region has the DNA TGTGCCAGCAGCACGGGACAGGGGGTCAATCAGCCCCAGCATTTT.

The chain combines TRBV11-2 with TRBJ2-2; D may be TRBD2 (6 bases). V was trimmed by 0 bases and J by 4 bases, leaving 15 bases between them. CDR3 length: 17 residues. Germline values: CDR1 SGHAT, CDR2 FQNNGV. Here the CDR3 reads CASSLDLWREATGELFF. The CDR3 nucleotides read TGTGCCAGCAGCTTAGATCTTTGGAGGGAGGCCACCGGGGAGCTGTTTTTT.

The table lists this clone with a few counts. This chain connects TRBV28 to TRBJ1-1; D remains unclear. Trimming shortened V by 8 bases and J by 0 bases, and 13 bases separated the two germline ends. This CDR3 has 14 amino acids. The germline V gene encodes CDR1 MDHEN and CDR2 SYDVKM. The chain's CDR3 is CASARQYMNTEAFF. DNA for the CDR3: TGTGCCAGCGCACGGCAGTACATGAACACTGAAGCTTTCTTT.

CDR3 region: CASSIADTQETQYF. In DNA, the CDR3 is TGTGCCAGCAGCATCGCCGACACCCAAGAGACCCAGTACTTC. The chain is built from TRBV27 and TRBJ2-5, with no clear D. The CDR3 length is 14 residues. Per germline, CDR1 MNHEY and CDR2 SMNVEV (reference sequence). Trimming shortened V by 6 bases and J by 1 base, and 12 bases separated the two germline ends.

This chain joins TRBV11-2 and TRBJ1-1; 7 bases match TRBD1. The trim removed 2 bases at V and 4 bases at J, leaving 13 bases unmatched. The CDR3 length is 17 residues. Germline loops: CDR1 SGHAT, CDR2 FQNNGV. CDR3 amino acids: CASSLIGIGGGITEAFF. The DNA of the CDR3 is TGTGCCAGCAGCTTAATTGGGATTGGAGGGGGCATCACTGAAGCTTTCTTT.